What follows describes a single T cell receptor beta chain. TCRdb keeps only in-frame clones here, not all; method: immunoSEQ multiplex PCR. The data contain roughly 34,000 clones, roughly 80% of them singletons. The germline V gene encodes CDR1 SGHTA and CDR2 FQGNSA. The CDR3 totals 14 residues. Germline trimming cut 8 bases from V and 6 bases from J; bases unmatched to any gene: 5. The data stem from a study of STAT5B mutations in CD4+ large granular lymphocyte leukemia. This TCR was sampled from a human donor in good health. The specimen was CD4+ T cells from blood buffy coats. J is TRBJ2-1 and V is TRBV7-2; 12 bases fit TRBD2. CDR3 region: CASLASGGVNEQFF. The CDR3 nucleotides are TGTGCCAGCTTGGCTAGCGGGGGGGTCAATGAGCAGTTCTTC. Variable domain in full (rest from reference TRBV7-2 and TRBJ2-1): GAGVSQSPSNKVTEKGKDVELRCDPISGHTALYWYRQSLGQGLEFLIYFQGNSAPDKSGLPSDRFSAERTGGSVSTLTIQRTQQEDSAVYLCASLASGGVNEQFFGPGTRLTVL.